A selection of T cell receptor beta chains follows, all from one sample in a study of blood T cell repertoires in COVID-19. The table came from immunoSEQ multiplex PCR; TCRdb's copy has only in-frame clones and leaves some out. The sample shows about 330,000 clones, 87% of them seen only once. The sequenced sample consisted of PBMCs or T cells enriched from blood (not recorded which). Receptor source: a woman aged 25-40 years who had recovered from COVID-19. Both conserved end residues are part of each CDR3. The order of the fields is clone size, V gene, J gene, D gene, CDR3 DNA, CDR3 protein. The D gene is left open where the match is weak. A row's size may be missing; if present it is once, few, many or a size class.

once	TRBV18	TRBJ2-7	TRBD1	TGTGCCAGCTCGGGACAGCCCGCCTACGAGCAGTACTTC	CASSGQPAYEQYF
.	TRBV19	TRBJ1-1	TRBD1	TGTGCCAGTAGTACCCGGACAGGGGGCTGGACTGAAGCTTTCTTT	CASSTRTGGWTEAFF
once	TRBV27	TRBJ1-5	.	TGTGCCAGCAGTCCGTCCCCGCGCGCGAGGGATCAGCCCCAGCATTTT	CASSPSPRARDQPQHF
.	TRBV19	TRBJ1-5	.	TGTGCCAGTAGTATTTGGCTGGGTATGGGGGCTCGGAATCAGCCCCAGCATTTT	CASSIWLGMGARNQPQHF
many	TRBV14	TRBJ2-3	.	TGTGCCAGCAGCCGGAGAGCCACAGATACGCAGTATTTT	CASSRRATDTQYF
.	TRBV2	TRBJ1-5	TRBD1	TGTGCCAGCAGTGAGTTGGGACAGGGACAACAGCCCCAGCATTTT	CASSELGQGQQPQHF
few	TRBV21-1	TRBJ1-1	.	TGTGCCAGCAGCAAAAGGGGGCCCCCCACCCGGCCTGAAGCTTTCTTT	CASSKRGPPTRPEAFF
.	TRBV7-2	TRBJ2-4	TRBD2	TGTGCCAGCAGCTTAGAGAGGACTAGCGGGGCCCTGGGCTCTCAGTACTTC	CASSLERTSGALGSQYF
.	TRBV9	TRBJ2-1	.	TGTGCCAGCAGCGAGGGGGGGACAGGAGACAATGAGCAGTTCTTC	CASSEGGTGDNEQFF
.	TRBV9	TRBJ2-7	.	TGTGCCAGCAGCCCCTCTTTAACTGCCTACGAGCAGTACTTC	CASSPSLTAYEQYF
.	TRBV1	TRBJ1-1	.	TGCACCAGCAGCCAAATTCTCTGGAACACTGAAGCTTTCTTT	CTSSQILWNTEAFF
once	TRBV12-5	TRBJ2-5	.	TGTGCTAGTGGTCTCGGACAGCACCAAGAGACCCAGTACTTC	CASGLGQHQETQYF
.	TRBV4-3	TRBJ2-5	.	TGCGCCAGCAGCCAGGGCTTACAAGAGACCCAGTACTTC	CASSQGLQETQYF
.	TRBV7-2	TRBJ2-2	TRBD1	TGTGCCAGCAGCTCCCCCGGGACAGGGGTAGGCCGGGAGCTGTTTTTT	CASSSPGTGVGRELFF
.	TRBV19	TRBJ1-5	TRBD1	TGTGCCAGTAGCCGGACAGGGGCTCGCAATCAGCCCCAGCATTTT	CASSRTGARNQPQHF
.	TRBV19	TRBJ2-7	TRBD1	TGTGCCAGTAGTATCACCGGACAGGGTAGGGACGAGCAGTACTTC	CASSITGQGRDEQYF
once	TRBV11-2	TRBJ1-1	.	TGTGCCAGCAGCCATAATCCCGGGGGGAACACTGAAGCTTTCTTT	CASSHNPGGNTEAFF
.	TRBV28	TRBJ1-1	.	TGTGCCAGCAGAAAAACCAGAAACAGTAACACTGAAGCTTTCTTT	CASRKTRNSNTEAFF
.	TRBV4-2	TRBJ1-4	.	TGTGCCAGCAGCCAGTCGGGATCAGCAACTAATGAAAAACTGTTTTTT	CASSQSGSATNEKLFF
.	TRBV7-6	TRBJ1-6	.	TGTGCCAGCAGTCCTTCGGCAGGGGATAATTCACCCCTCCACTTT	CASSPSAGDNSPLHF
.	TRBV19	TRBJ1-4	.	TGTGCCAGTAGGGCTAGGGGAAGGTCGGACGAAAAACTGTTTTTT	CASRARGRSDEKLFF
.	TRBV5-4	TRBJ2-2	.	TGTGCCAGCAGCTTGGGACAGCTGAACACCGGGGAGCTGTTTTTT	CASSLGQLNTGELFF
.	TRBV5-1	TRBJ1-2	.	TGCGCCAGCAGCTTGGGACACAAGGTCCCTACTCCCTATGGCTACACCTTC	CASSLGHKVPTPYGYTF
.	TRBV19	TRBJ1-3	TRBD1	TGTGCCAGTAGTACCGACAGGGGCTTTTCTGGAAACACCATATATTTT	CASSTDRGFSGNTIYF
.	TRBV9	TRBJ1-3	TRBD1	TGTGCCAGCAGCGCCAGTGACAGGGTCCTCACTGGAAACACCATATATTTT	CASSASDRVLTGNTIYF
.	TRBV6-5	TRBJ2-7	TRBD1	TGTGCCAGCAGCCGACAGGGTGATGAGCAGTACTTC	CASSRQGDEQYF
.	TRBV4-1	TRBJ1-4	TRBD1	TGCGCCAGCAGCCAAGGACCAGGGGGTAATGAAAAACTGTTTTTT	CASSQGPGGNEKLFF
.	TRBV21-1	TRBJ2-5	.	TGTGCCAGCAGCAAAGCCCTCCGCGGGGAAGAGACCCAGTACTTC	CASSKALRGEETQYF